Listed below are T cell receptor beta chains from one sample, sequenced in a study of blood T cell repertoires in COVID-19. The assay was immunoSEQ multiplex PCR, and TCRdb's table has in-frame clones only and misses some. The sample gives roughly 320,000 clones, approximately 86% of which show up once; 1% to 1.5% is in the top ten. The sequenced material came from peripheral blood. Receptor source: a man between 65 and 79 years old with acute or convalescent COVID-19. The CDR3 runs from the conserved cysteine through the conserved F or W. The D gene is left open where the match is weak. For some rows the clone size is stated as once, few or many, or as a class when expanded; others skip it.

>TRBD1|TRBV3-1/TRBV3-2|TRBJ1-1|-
CASSKQGQGTNEAFF
TGTGCCAGCAGCAAACAGGGACAGGGAACCAATGAAGCTTTCTTT
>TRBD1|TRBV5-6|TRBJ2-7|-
CASSSGTGGYEQYF
TGTGCCAGCAGCTCGGGGACAGGGGGTTACGAGCAGTACTTC
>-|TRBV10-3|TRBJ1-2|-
CAISELLDSSVRGYTF
TGTGCCATCAGTGAGCTCCTGGACTCAAGTGTTCGTGGCTACACCTTC
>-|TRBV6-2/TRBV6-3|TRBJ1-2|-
CASSTPGTYTF
TGTGCCAGCAGTACGCCAGGCACCTACACCTTC
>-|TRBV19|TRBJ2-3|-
CASSIGGTGTDTQYF
TGTGCCAGTAGTATAGGAGGTACGGGCACAGATACGCAGTATTTT
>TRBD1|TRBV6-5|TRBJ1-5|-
CASSYQQGGNQPQHF
TGTGCCAGCAGTTACCAGCAGGGGGGAAATCAGCCCCAGCATTTT
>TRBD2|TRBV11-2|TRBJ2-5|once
CASSLASGRRQETQYF
TGTGCCAGCAGCTTGGCTAGCGGGAGGAGGCAAGAGACCCAGTACTTC
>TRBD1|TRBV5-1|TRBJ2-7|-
CASSLGTGESYEQYF
TGCGCCAGCAGCTTGGGGACAGGGGAATCCTACGAGCAGTACTTC
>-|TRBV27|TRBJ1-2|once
CASSFGGGQGYTF
TGTGCCAGCAGTTTCGGCGGGGGTCAAGGCTACACCTTC
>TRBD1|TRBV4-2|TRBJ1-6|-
CASSQEQGFSSPLHF
TGTGCCAGCAGCCAAGAACAGGGGTTTAGCTCACCCCTCCACTTT
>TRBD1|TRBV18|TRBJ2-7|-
CASSRPGQGISYEQYF
TGTGCCAGCTCACGACCGGGACAGGGGATCTCCTACGAGCAGTACTTC
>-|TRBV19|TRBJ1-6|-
CASGARNSPLHF
TGTGCCAGTGGTGCCAGAAATTCACCCCTCCACTTT
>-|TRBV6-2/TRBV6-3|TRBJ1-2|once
CASSYLNYGYTF
TGTGCCAGCAGTTACCTGAACTATGGCTACACCTTC
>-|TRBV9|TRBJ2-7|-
CASSVTIGQHYEQYF
TGTGCCAGCAGCGTAACGATCGGACAGCACTACGAGCAGTACTTC
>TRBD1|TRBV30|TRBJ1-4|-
CAWSPGGSLNEKLFF
TGTGCCTGGAGCCCAGGGGGCAGTCTCAATGAAAAACTGTTTTTT
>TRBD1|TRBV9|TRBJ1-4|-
CASSQGQVNEKLFF
TGTGCCAGCAGCCAGGGACAGGTTAATGAAAAACTGTTTTTT
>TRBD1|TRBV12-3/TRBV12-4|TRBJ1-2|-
CASSTGVGYTF
TGTGCCAGCAGTACAGGGGTTGGCTACACCTTC
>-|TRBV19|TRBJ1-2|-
CASSPRQAAGYGYTF
TGTGCCAGTAGTCCACGACAGGCTGCTGGATATGGCTACACCTTC
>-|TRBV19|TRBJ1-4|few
CASSIGGASEKLFF
TGTGCCAGTAGTATCGGGGGGGCATCTGAAAAACTGTTTTTT
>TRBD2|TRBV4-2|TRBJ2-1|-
CASSPSGLAGGNEQFF
TGTGCCAGCAGCCCCTCCGGACTAGCGGGGGGAAATGAGCAGTTCTTC
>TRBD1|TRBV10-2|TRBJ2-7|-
CASGQGGSYEQYF
TGCGCCAGTGGACAGGGTGGATCCTACGAGCAGTACTTC
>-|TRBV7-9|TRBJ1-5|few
CASSMTGQQPQHF
TGTGCCAGCAGCATGACAGGCCAACAGCCCCAGCATTTT
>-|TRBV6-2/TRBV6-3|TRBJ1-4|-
CASSAQTGEKLFF
TGTGCCAGCAGTGCTCAAACAGGTGAAAAACTGTTTTTT
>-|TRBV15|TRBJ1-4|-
CAGLGGNNEKLFF
TGTGCCGGCCTAGGAGGGAATAATGAAAAACTGTTTTTT
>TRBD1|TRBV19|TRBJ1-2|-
CASSSRQGALEGYTF
TGTGCCAGTAGTTCAAGACAGGGGGCTCTTGAGGGCTACACCTTC
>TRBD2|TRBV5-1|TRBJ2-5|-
CASSPLGSGSVETQYF
TGCGCCAGCAGCCCCCTCGGTAGCGGGAGTGTGGAGACCCAGTACTTC
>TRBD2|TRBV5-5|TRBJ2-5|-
CASSSFSGGEQETQYF
TGTGCCAGCAGCTCCTTTAGCGGGGGGGAACAAGAGACCCAGTACTTC
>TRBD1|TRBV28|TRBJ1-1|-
CASSLPDRARAFF
TGTGCCAGCAGTTTACCTGACAGGGCGCGAGCTTTCTTT
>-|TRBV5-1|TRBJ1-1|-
CASSFSVPRGNTEAFF
TGCGCCAGCAGCTTTTCGGTCCCCAGGGGAAATACTGAAGCTTTCTTT
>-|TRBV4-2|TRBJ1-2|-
CASSQPTGSSGGYTF
TGTGCCAGCAGCCAACCGACAGGCAGTTCGGGCGGCTACACCTTC
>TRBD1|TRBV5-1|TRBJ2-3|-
CASSLGTGGDTQYF
TGCGCCAGCAGCCTTGGGACAGGGGGAGATACGCAGTATTTT